These T cell receptor beta chains were read from a single sample in a study of post-analysis software for immune sequencing data. TCRdb analysed the PCR reads with MiXCR anew, one entry per CDR3 protein. The profile shows roughly 700,000 distinct CDR3 sequences, around 27% of them singletons. Input material: blood. Source of these receptors: a girl aged 5 to 17 with multiple sclerosis. Both conserved end residues are part of each CDR3. Each record gives: V gene, clone size, J gene, D gene, CDR3 length, CDR3 protein, CDR3 DNA. A D gene is named only where the DNA matches it firmly. Expanded clones get a size class; other rows say once, few or many, or leave the size out.

TRBV7-2,few,TRBJ1-4,.,15,CASSSTRGADEKLFF,TGTGCCAGCAGCTCGACGCGGGGGGCGGATGAAAAACTGTTTTTT
TRBV19,.,TRBJ2-3,TRBD1,17,CASSRNEGQPFTDTQYF,TGTGCCAGTAGTAGAAATGAGGGACAGCCATTCACAGATACGCAGTATTTT
TRBV7-8,.,TRBJ1-3,TRBD1,16,CASSLGTGWSGNTIYF,TGTGCCAGCAGCTTAGGGACAGGGTGGTCTGGAAACACCATATATTTT
TRBV6-5,.,TRBJ1-4,.,13,CASSRQGSEKLFF,TGTGCCAGCAGCCGCCAGGGGAGTGAAAAACTGTTTTTT
TRBV7-2,few,TRBJ2-3,TRBD2,17,CASSSWGGSGIPDTQYF,TGTGCCAGCAGCTCCTGGGGGGGTAGCGGGATTCCGGATACGCAGTATTTT
TRBV24-1,many,TRBJ2-3,TRBD1,16,CATSARDRGITDTQYF,TGTGCCACCAGCGCCCGGGACAGGGGGATCACAGATACGCAGTATTTT
TRBV5-1,.,TRBJ2-1,TRBD2,15,CASSNRGGPYNEQFF,TGCGCCAGCAGCAACCGGGGGGGGCCCTACAATGAGCAGTTCTTC
TRBV4-2,.,TRBJ2-3,TRBD1,16,CASSQAGTVSTDTQYF,TGTGCCAGCAGCCAAGCCGGGACAGTGAGCACAGATACGCAGTATTTT
TRBV27,.,TRBJ1-5,.,13,CATQEYSNQPQHF,TGTGCCACCCAGGAGTATAGCAATCAGCCCCAGCATTTT
TRBV20-1,.,TRBJ2-7,.,15,CSARDRRVSSYEQYF,TGCAGTGCTAGAGATCGACGTGTAAGTTCCTACGAGCAGTACTTC
TRBV20-1,.,TRBJ2-7,TRBD1,12,CSATNRGYEQYF,TGCAGTGCTACGAACAGGGGCTACGAGCAGTACTTC
TRBV12-3/TRBV12-4,.,TRBJ2-1,TRBD1,18,CASSSHNTGGLSGAEQFF,TGTGCCAGCAGTTCCCATAACACAGGGGGCTTGTCTGGGGCTGAGCAGTTCTTC
TRBV9,few,TRBJ1-1,.,15,CASSAQGRVNTEAFF,TGTGCCAGCAGCGCACAGGGTCGTGTGAACACTGAAGCTTTCTTT
TRBV10-3,.,TRBJ2-7,.,13,CAITGGQQDEQYF,TGTGCCATCACGGGGGGACAGCAGGACGAGCAGTACTTC
TRBV27,.,TRBJ2-5,TRBD1,16,CASSPRQGLSRETQYF,TGTGCCAGCTCACCAAGACAGGGTTTATCACGGGAGACCCAGTACTTC
TRBV6-5,many,TRBJ2-5,.,11,CASRGPGTQYF,TGTGCCAGCAGAGGGCCGGGGACCCAGTACTTC
TRBV5-1,few,TRBJ1-2,.,14,CASSLGGPGEGYTF,TGCGCCAGCAGCTTGGGAGGTCCCGGCGAAGGCTACACCTTC
TRBV9,few,TRBJ2-7,.,15,CASSVSPTSGGEQYF,TGTGCCAGCAGCGTATCCCCCACGTCAGGAGGCGAGCAGTACTTC
TRBV5-6,.,TRBJ2-1,.,15,CASSFPPASYNEQFF,TGTGCCAGCAGCTTCCCTCCAGCCTCATACAATGAGCAGTTCTTC
TRBV12-3/TRBV12-4,few,TRBJ2-5,.,15,CASSPLSGAEETQYF,TGTGCCAGCAGCCCCCTCTCGGGGGCAGAGGAGACCCAGTACTTC
TRBV7-9,few,TRBJ2-1,.,12,CASSLEDREQFF,TGTGCCAGCAGCTTAGAGGACAGAGAACAGTTCTTC
TRBV3-1,.,TRBJ1-1,.,15,CASSQDLTGVGEAFF,TGTGCCAGCAGCCAAGATCTTACCGGAGTGGGCGAAGCTTTCTTT
TRBV27,many,TRBJ2-7,TRBD1,15,CASSRTGGSSYEQYF,TGTGCCAGCAGTAGGACAGGGGGTAGCTCCTACGAGCAGTACTTC
TRBV7-2,few,TRBJ1-1,.,12,CASSLALSEAFF,TGTGCCAGCAGCTTAGCGCTCAGCGAAGCTTTCTTT
TRBV2,.,TRBJ1-6,.,13,CASRDSQHSPLHF,TGTGCCAGCAGGGACAGCCAACATTCACCCCTCCACTTT
TRBV6-5,.,TRBJ2-7,.,11,CASGALYEQYF,TGTGCCAGCGGTGCTCTCTACGAGCAGTACTTC
TRBV3-1,.,TRBJ2-1,TRBD2,14,CASSEAGGFHKQFF,TGCGCCAGCAGCGAAGCGGGGGGTTTCCATAAGCAGTTCTTC
TRBV27,few,TRBJ1-5,.,13,CASSLFGAQPQHF,TGTGCCAGCAGTTTATTCGGCGCCCAGCCCCAGCATTTT
TRBV5-1,.,TRBJ1-4,.,14,CASSLSAVNEKLFF,TGCGCCAGCAGCTTGTCGGCAGTTAATGAAAAACTGTTTTTT
TRBV24-1,once,TRBJ2-5,.,14,CATRQQGGGETQYF,TGTGCCACCAGGCAACAGGGTGGTGGGGAGACCCAGTACTTC
TRBV20-1,once,TRBJ1-6,.,15,CSAPENRVDNSPRHF,TGCAGTGCACCAGAAAACAGGGTAGATAATTCACCCCGCCACTTT
TRBV6-1,few,TRBJ2-3,.,12,CASRVGADTQYF,TGTGCCAGCAGGGTGGGAGCAGATACGCAGTATTTT
TRBV29-1,.,TRBJ2-3,.,20,CSVVVRGRTRMTGAPDTQYF,TGCAGCGTTGTCGTTCGGGGGAGGACGCGCATGACTGGTGCTCCCGATACGCAGTATTTT
TRBV6-1,.,TRBJ2-2,TRBD2,14,CASRGVGLAGELFF,TGTGCCAGTCGGGGGGTTGGTCTCGCCGGGGAGCTGTTTTTT
TRBV11-2,.,TRBJ1-1,.,15,CASSLGLTENTEAFF,TGTGCCAGCAGCTTAGGTCTAACCGAGAACACTGAAGCTTTCTTT
TRBV5-1,.,TRBJ1-1,.,16,CASSADLGRSNTEAFF,TGCGCCAGCAGCGCGGACCTCGGACGGTCAAACACTGAAGCTTTCTTT
TRBV10-3,.,TRBJ2-2,TRBD1,16,CAISDSRTGGTGELFF,TGTGCCATCAGTGATTCCAGGACAGGCGGCACCGGGGAGCTGTTTTTT
TRBV11-2,few,TRBJ1-2,.,14,CASSQTGATYGYTF,TGTGCCAGCAGCCAGACAGGCGCCACCTATGGCTACACCTTC
TRBV6-5,.,TRBJ2-7,.,15,CASGGFYKSSYEQYF,TGTGCCAGCGGGGGCTTCTATAAATCCTCCTACGAGCAGTACTTC
TRBV27,.,TRBJ2-3,.,15,CASSPRATSTDTQYF,TGTGCCAGCAGTCCCCGGGCCACTAGCACAGATACGCAGTATTTT
TRBV6-5,.,TRBJ1-2,.,16,CASSYSGLQGSYGYTF,TGTGCCAGCAGTTACTCGGGTCTCCAGGGGAGCTATGGCTACACCTTC